The T cell receptor beta chain under discussion was sequenced for a study of breast tumors, draining lymph nodes, adjacent tissues. Study-wide results and limits: Compared with basal-like, luminal-like tumors shared significantly more repertoire with nontumor tissue. Tumors had less TCR diversity than lymph nodes, more than nontumor tissue. Findings are consistent with lymph node origin and intratumoral expansion of most tumor T cells.

The length of the CDR3 is 16 residues. CDR1 and CDR2 from the germline V gene are MGHDK and SYGVNS. As concerns this clonotype: The antigen is unknown. The germline gene is not matched at one end of the junction; a read error may be the cause.

TCRdb processed the multiplex PCR reads anew with MiXCR; each CDR3 protein has one entry. The table records roughly 8,300 distinct CDR3 sequences, roughly 41% of them present only once. The sequencing sample was made of tumor-adjacent breast tissue. The V call is TRBV25-1, the J call TRBJ1-2; no clear D. The clonotype originates from a female donor with breast cancer. Some clones in this sample may be carry-over from other donors' samples. Here the CDR3 DNA reads TGTGCCAGCAGTGAAGGAATTAGGGATTCTAACTATGGCTGCACCTTC. This codes for CASSEGIRDSNYGCTF.